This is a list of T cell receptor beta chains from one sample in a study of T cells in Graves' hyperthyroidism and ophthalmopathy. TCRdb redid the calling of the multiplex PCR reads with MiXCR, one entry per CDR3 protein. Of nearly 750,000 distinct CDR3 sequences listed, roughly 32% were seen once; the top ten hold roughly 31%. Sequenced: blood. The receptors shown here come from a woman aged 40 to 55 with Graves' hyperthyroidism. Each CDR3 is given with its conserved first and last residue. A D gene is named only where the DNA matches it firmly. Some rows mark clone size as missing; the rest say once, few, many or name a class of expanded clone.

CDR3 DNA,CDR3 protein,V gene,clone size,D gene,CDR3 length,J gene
TGTGCCAGCAGTTCCGACCTAGCGGGGGGGCCAACAGCAGAGACCCAGTACTTC,CASSSDLAGGPTAETQYF,TRBV11-2,few,TRBD2,18,TRBJ2-5
TGTGCCAGCAGCCATCCACATCATGGGGGCACCGGGGAGCTGTTTTTT,CASSHPHHGGTGELFF,TRBV6-2/TRBV6-3,few,.,16,TRBJ2-2
TGTGCCAGCAGCTTAGCAGTTTTGGGAGGGGCCAACGTCCTGACTTTC,CASSLAVLGGANVLTF,TRBV7-2,.,.,16,TRBJ2-6
TGTGCCAGCAGCCCCGGACTAGCGGGGGCCCTATTCGGGGAGCTGTTTTTT,CASSPGLAGALFGELFF,TRBV5-1,.,TRBD2,17,TRBJ2-2
TGTGCCACCGGACAGGGAAAGACCCAGTACTTC,CATGQGKTQYF,TRBV10-2,.,TRBD1,11,TRBJ2-5
TGTGCCATCAGTGAGTTTAAGGGGGAGGACACTGAAGCTTTCTTT,CAISEFKGEDTEAFF,TRBV10-3,.,.,15,TRBJ1-1
TGTGCCAGCGGACAGGTACCCTACGAGCAGTACTTC,CASGQVPYEQYF,TRBV6-2/TRBV6-3,.,TRBD1,12,TRBJ2-7
TGTGCCAGCAGTAAGGGGACGGATCAGCCCCAGCATTTT,CASSKGTDQPQHF,TRBV7-2,many,.,13,TRBJ1-5
TGCGCCAGCAGCCAAGCACCCCCCGGGGAGCTGTTTTTT,CASSQAPPGELFF,TRBV4-3,.,.,13,TRBJ2-2
TGCAGTGCTAGCGGGAGCGGCGCCTACGAGCAGTACTTC,CSASGSGAYEQYF,TRBV20-1,few,.,13,TRBJ2-7
TGTGCCAGCAGTTTAGTAAAAAGAATGGGCAATCAGCCCCAGCATTTT,CASSLVKRMGNQPQHF,TRBV12-3/TRBV12-4,few,.,16,TRBJ1-5
TGTGCCAGCAGCCAATCCTGGACGGACTATGGCTACACCTTC,CASSQSWTDYGYTF,TRBV3-1,many,.,14,TRBJ1-2
TGTGCCAGCGGGGGAGGCGAGCAGTACTTC,CASGGGEQYF,TRBV2,many,.,10,TRBJ2-7
TGTGCCAGCAGCTTAATATTCGGCGGTTTCAGCGACGAGCAGTACTTC,CASSLIFGGFSDEQYF,TRBV11-2,.,.,16,TRBJ2-7
TGTGCCAGTAGACCTGGGATGAGGGAGACCCAGCATTTT,CASRPGMRETQHF,TRBV19,.,.,13,TRBJ1-5
TGCGCCAGCAGCCAAGTGACAAATACCTTCTATGGCTACACCTTC,CASSQVTNTFYGYTF,TRBV5-1,.,.,15,TRBJ1-2
TGTGCCAGCAGGACCGGGGGGGAGGAGACCCAGTACTTC,CASRTGGEETQYF,TRBV6-5,few,TRBD2,13,TRBJ2-5
TGTGCCAGCAGCTTAGATTCGGGACACCTCTACACCTTC,CASSLDSGHLYTF,TRBV11-3,few,.,13,TRBJ1-2
TGCGCCAGCAGCCAAGGGACAGGGGACACCGGGGAGCTGTTTTTT,CASSQGTGDTGELFF,TRBV4-3,.,TRBD1,15,TRBJ2-2
TGTGCCAGCAGCTTATCGGACAGCCTGGGAGAGCAGTACTTC,CASSLSDSLGEQYF,TRBV7-3,many,.,14,TRBJ2-7
TGTGCCAGCAGTCCGCTCGGAGAAATGAACACTGAAGCTTTCTTT,CASSPLGEMNTEAFF,TRBV7-4,.,.,15,TRBJ1-1
TGCGCCATCAGCATGGACAGGGTGAACACTGAAGCTTTCTTT,CAISMDRVNTEAFF,TRBV10-3,.,TRBD1,14,TRBJ1-1
TGTGCCAGCAGTGATTATGGGGCTGGGGCCAACGTCCTGACTTTC,CASSDYGAGANVLTF,TRBV6-1,.,.,15,TRBJ2-6
TGTGCCAGCAGCTTTCGACCCGGAGAGACCCAGTACTTC,CASSFRPGETQYF,TRBV7-2,.,.,13,TRBJ2-5
TGCGCCAGCAGCCAAGACGTGGTCTCCTACGAGCAGTACTTC,CASSQDVVSYEQYF,TRBV4-3,.,.,14,TRBJ2-7
TGTGCCAACGGGACAAGTCTCTATAGCAATCAGCCCCAGCATTTT,CANGTSLYSNQPQHF,TRBV10-3,few,.,15,TRBJ1-5
TGTGCCAGCAGCTTGTCGGCGGTGGCTAATGAAAAACTGTTTTTT,CASSLSAVANEKLFF,TRBV5-4,.,.,15,TRBJ1-4
TGCAGTGCCCCGAAGGCAGGGGGCGGGGCCAACGTCCTGACTTTC,CSAPKAGGGANVLTF,TRBV20-1,many,TRBD1,15,TRBJ2-6
TGCGCCAGCAGCCAAGATAGGAGGAAAGAGACCCAGTACTTC,CASSQDRRKETQYF,TRBV4-1,few,.,14,TRBJ2-5
TGCGCCAGCAGCCAAGAGGGACAGGACTACTCCTATAATTCACCCCTCCACTTT,CASSQEGQDYSYNSPLHF,TRBV4-3,.,TRBD1,18,TRBJ1-6
TGTGCCAGCAGTTTCGTGCTCGGGAGTAACACTGAAGCTTTCTTT,CASSFVLGSNTEAFF,TRBV28,.,.,15,TRBJ1-1
TGTGCCAGCAGCCGACAAATCAATCAGCCCCAGCATTTT,CASSRQINQPQHF,TRBV6-5,many,.,13,TRBJ1-5
TGTGCCAGAATGGGACAGCCGGGGGAAAAACTGTTTTTT,CARMGQPGEKLFF,TRBV2,many,TRBD1,13,TRBJ1-4
TGTGCCAGCAGCCACGCGGACGGAGTAGAGCAGTACTTC,CASSHADGVEQYF,TRBV14,few,.,13,TRBJ2-7
TGTGCCAGCAGCTTTAACCCTGGGGGGGGAGAGACCCAGTACTTC,CASSFNPGGGETQYF,TRBV7-2,.,TRBD2,15,TRBJ2-5
TGTGCCAGCAGCTTGGCAATGGCACAAACCTACGAGCAGTACTTC,CASSLAMAQTYEQYF,TRBV5-5,few,.,15,TRBJ2-7
TGCGCCAGCAGCACGGGACAGGGGGGACAAGAGACCCAGTACTTC,CASSTGQGGQETQYF,TRBV10-1,many,TRBD1,15,TRBJ2-5
TGTGCCAGCAGCTTGATCCAGGGTCCATCCTATGGCTACACCTTC,CASSLIQGPSYGYTF,TRBV5-6,many,.,15,TRBJ1-2
TGTGCCAGCAGCTTAGCGCGCTGGGGGGGCGATGGCTACACCTTC,CASSLARWGGDGYTF,TRBV7-9,many,.,15,TRBJ1-2
TGTGCCAGCAGCCAAGGACAGGGGGGACTACACACTGAAGCTTTCTTT,CASSQGQGGLHTEAFF,TRBV9,.,TRBD1,16,TRBJ1-1
TGTGCCAGCAGCTTAGGAGCCTATCGATCCTACGAGCAGTACTTC,CASSLGAYRSYEQYF,TRBV7-8,once,.,15,TRBJ2-7